This TCR beta chain came from a study of T cells in women clearing cervical HPV infection (dated by TCRdb to the late 2010s). Broadly, across the study: The cases were 20 to 25 women with histologically confirmed HPV16-related CIN3 or worse, and 2 of those women had invasive cancers. As quality controls, five blinded duplicates were added to each group, bringing the total to 60 or so samples made up of some 50 participants and about ten replicates. The controls were around 26 women whose single incident HPV16 infection cleared within 12 months with no development of precancer or cancer. An exploratory proof-of-principle case-control study, nested within the Guanacaste HPV Natural History Study in Costa Rica, was conducted to compare TCR repertoires across cervical HPV16 outcomes. For cases, the median interval between lesion detection and blood sampling was roughly 140 days, with an interquartile range of about 85 to 210 days. A median age of roughly 33 years was observed in cases versus more than 37 in controls, and no significant differences in baseline characteristics were found. Case blood was taken at the visit when the lesion was first identified, whereas control blood was taken when infection was no longer detected. Since only a few of the women had HLA typing available, the possibility that HLA type was acting as a confounder could not be ruled out. Cases and controls were matched on year of sample collection and on age within five years. In the parent cohort, 10,000 to 11,000 women aged 18 or older were enrolled in Guanacaste, Costa Rica, during about 1993 to 1994 and then followed for under 9 years.

The research as a whole found: T-cell numbers per sample were unknown, so richness differences could reflect varying T-cell content rather than repertoire biology. Significantly higher TCR repertoire richness was observed in CIN3+ cases than in controls across sequencing depths, whereas no difference in evenness was found. Lower TRBV6-7 relative abundance was observed in cases than in controls (around 0.1% versus 0.15%; Bonferroni P = 0.0008). By combining richness with V gene abundances, random forest classifiers separated cases from controls with an estimated AUC of roughly 0.8. The cross-sectional design could not show whether associations preceded infection or resulted from it; effector/memory subsets and HPV-specific T cells were not isolated.

The immunoSEQ assay used multiplex PCR to amplify TCR beta CDR3 regions from an average of approximately 1,100 ng of genomic DNA per sample. Primer bias was corrected in the assay by using a complete synthetic TCR repertoire to establish an amplification baseline. The amplicons were sequenced on the Illumina platform. The authors' pipeline ran thus. Sequences were error-corrected by clustering with frequency ratios and a modified nearest-neighbor algorithm and were then analyzed in the immunoSEQ Analyzer with IMGT gene definitions. At each rarefaction depth, TCR richness and evenness were averaged across 20 rarefaction repeats, and samples with fewer sequences than that depth were excluded. V, D and J gene relative abundances were compared between groups with Wilcoxon rank sum tests, applying FDR correction. For the blinded duplicates, the intraclass correlation was about 96% for TCR richness and averaged 76.4% across around 66 gene segments. Held by TCRdb, this immuneACCESS table contains in-frame sequences only and omits some clones. Under half of the omission traces to an unresolved V gene where checked; the cause of the rest is unknown. V and J calls and clone size are given by that table; D and trimming were obtained from the DNA. This sample's table carries over 25,000 clones. Under 20% of the sample goes to the ten largest clones.

As encoded in the germline V gene, CDR1 is SGDLS while CDR2 is YYNGEE. Spanning cysteine to phenylalanine, the CDR3 consists of 15 amino acids. Only the CDR3 bases that were read are kept: 36 of them, in frame from base 1. Trimming removed 4 bases from V and 3 bases from J; the gene matches leave 9 bases unexplained. Every participant had a single incident cervical HPV16 infection, and prevalent HPV16 infections were excluded. Cervical HPV DNA was detected with MY09/MY11 PCR, and genotyping was done by dot-blot hybridization. Approximately 15 mL of heparinized blood was centrifuged, after which the buffy coat was aliquoted, frozen at -30 degrees C, and then stored at -80 degrees C. Genomic DNA was extracted from buffy coat specimens using QIAGEN kits. A note on this clone: No antigen is known for it. Coverage ceases 3 residues before the CDR3 finishes, and the germline J gene fills in the end.

The clonotype was recovered from a woman aged 18 to 75 with a cervical HPV16 infection that either progressed to CIN3+ or cleared (not recorded which). The sample consisted of blood buffy coat. This chain is built from TRBV9 and TRBJ2-7; the central 8 bases match TRBD2. The DNA read from the CDR3 is TGTGCCAGCAGCCCCTTGGGACTAGAGGTCTACGAG. Its amino acids are CASSPLGLEVYE. The whole CDR3 sequence is CASSPLGLEVYEQYF.